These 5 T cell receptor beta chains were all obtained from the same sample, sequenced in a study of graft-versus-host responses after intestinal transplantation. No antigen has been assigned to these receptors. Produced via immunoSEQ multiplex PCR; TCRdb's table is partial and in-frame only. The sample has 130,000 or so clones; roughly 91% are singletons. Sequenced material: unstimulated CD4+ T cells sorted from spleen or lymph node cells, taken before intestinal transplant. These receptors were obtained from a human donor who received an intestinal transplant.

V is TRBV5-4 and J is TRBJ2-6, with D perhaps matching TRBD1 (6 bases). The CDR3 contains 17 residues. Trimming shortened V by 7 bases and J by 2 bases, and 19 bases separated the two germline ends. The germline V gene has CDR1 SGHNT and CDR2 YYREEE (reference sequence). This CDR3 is CASEKGVRGPGANVLTF. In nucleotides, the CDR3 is TGTGCCAGCGAAAAGGGGGTAAGGGGTCCTGGGGCCAACGTCCTGACTTTC.

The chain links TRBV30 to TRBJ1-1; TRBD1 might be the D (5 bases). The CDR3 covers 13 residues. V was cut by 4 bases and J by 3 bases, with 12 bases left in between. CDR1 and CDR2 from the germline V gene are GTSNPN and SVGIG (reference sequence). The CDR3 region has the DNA TGTGCCTGGACCCAGGGACGGGACACTGAAGCTTTCTTT. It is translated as CAWTQGRDTEAFF.

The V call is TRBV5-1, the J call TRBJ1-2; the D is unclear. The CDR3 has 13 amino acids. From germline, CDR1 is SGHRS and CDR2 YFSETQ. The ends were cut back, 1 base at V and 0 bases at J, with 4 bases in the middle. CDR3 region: CASSLRPNYGYTF. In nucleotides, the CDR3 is TGCGCCAGCAGCTTGAGGCCTAACTATGGCTACACCTTC. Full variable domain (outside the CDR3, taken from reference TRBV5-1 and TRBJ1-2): KAGVTQTPRYLIKTRGQQVTLSCSPISGHRSVSWYQQTPGQGLQFLFEYFSETQRNKGNFPGRFSGRQFSNSRSEMNVSTLELGDSALYLCASSLRPNYGYTFGSGTRLTVV.

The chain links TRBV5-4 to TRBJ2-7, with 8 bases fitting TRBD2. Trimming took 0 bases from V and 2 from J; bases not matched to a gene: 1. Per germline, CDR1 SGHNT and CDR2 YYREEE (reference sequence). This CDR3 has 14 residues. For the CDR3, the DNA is TGTGCCAGCAGCTTGGGAGCGGGAGCCTACGAGCAGTACTTC. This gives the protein CASSLGAGAYEQYF. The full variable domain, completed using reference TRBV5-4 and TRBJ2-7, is ETGVTQSPTHLIKTRGQQVTLRCSSQSGHNTVSWYQQALGQGPQFIFQYYREEENGRGNFPPRFSGLQFPNYSSELNVNALELDDSALYLCASSLGAGAYEQYFGPGTRLTVT.

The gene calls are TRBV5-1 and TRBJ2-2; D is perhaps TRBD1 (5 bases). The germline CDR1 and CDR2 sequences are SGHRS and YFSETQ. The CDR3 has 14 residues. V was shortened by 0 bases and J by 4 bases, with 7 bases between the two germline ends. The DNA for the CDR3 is TGCGCCAGCAGCTTGGCGGACATCACCGGGGAGCTGTTTTTT. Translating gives CASSLADITGELFF.